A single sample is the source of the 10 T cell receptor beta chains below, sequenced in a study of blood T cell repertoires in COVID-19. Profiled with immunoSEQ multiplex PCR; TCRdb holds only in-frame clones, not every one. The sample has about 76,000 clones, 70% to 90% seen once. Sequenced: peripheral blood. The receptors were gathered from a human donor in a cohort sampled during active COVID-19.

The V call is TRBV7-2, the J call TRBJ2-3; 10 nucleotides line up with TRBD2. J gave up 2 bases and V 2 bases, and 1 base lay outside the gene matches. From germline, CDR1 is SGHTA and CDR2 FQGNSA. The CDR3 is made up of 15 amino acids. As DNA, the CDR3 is TGTGCCAGCAGCTTACTAGCGGGAGCCACAGATACGCAGTATTTT. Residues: CASSLLAGATDTQYF.

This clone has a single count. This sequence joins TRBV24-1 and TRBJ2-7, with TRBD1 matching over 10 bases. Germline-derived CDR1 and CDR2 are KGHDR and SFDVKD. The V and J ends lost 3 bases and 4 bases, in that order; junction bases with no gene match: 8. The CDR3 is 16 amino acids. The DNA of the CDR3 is TGTGCCACCAGTGATACCGCCGGGACAGGGGCGTACGAGCAGTACTTC. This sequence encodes CATSDTAGTGAYEQYF.

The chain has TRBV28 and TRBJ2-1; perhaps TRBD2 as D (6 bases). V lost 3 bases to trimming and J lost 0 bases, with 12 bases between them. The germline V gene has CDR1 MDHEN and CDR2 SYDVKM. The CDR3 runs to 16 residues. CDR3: CASSFPGASSYNEQFF. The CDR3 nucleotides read TGTGCCAGCAGTTTCCCGGGAGCTAGCTCCTACAATGAGCAGTTCTTC. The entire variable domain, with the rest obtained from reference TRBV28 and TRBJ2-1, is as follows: DVKVTQSSRYLVKRTGEKVFLECVQDMDHENMFWYRQDPGLGLRLIYFSYDVKMKEKGDIPEGYSVSREKKERFSLILESASTNQTSMYLCASSFPGASSYNEQFFGPGTRLTVL.

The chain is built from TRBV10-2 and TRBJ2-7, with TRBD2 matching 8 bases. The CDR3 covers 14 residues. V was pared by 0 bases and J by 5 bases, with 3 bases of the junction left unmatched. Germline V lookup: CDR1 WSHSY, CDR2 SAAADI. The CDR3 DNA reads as TGCGCCAGCAGTGAGTCGTCGCGGGAGGACGAGCAGTACTTC. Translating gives CASSESSREDEQYF.

The CDR3 here is CASSLALAAETQYF. The DNA of the CDR3 is TGTGCCAGCAGCTTAGCGCTAGCGGCCGAGACCCAGTACTTC. The chain combines TRBV7-2 with TRBJ2-5; 7 bases are a match to TRBD2. The junction had 3 bases not matched to a gene; V was cut back by 0 bases and J by 5 bases. Germline CDR1 SGHTA, CDR2 FQGNSA. This CDR3 region has 14 residues.

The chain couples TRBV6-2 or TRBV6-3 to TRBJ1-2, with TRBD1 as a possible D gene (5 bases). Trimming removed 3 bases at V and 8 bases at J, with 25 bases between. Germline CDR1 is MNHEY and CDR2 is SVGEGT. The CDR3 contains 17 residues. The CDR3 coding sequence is TGTGCCAGCAGTTATAACGGCCCAGGGAAGGTCGGTCGCGGCTACACCTTC. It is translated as CASSYNGPGKVGRGYTF.

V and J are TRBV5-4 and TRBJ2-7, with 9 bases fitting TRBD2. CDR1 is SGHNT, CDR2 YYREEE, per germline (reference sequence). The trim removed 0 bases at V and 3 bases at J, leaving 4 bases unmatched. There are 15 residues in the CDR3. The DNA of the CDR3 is TGTGCCAGCAGCTTGGTGGCTAGCGGGGACTACGAGCAGTACTTC. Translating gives CASSLVASGDYEQYF.

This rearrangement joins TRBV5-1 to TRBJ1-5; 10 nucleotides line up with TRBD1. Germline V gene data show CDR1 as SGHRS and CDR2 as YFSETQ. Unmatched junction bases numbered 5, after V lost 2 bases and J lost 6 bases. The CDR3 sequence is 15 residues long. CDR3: CASSFSTGGRQPQHF. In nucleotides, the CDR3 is TGCGCCAGCAGCTTTTCGACAGGGGGCCGTCAGCCCCAGCATTTT.

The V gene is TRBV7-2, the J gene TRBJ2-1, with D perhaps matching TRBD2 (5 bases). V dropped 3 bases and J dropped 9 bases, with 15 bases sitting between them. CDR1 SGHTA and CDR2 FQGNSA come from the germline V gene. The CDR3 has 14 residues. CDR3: CASSFNSRAGEQFF. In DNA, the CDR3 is TGTGCCAGCAGCTTCAATTCGAGGGCCGGTGAGCAGTTCTTC.

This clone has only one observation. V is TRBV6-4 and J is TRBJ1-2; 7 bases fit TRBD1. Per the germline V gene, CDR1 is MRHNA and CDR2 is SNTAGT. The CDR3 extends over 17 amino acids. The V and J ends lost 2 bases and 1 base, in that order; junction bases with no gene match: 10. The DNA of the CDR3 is TGTGCCAGCAGTGACAGGGGGCCTAAATTCCTTAACTATGGCTACACCTTC. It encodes CASSDRGPKFLNYGYTF.